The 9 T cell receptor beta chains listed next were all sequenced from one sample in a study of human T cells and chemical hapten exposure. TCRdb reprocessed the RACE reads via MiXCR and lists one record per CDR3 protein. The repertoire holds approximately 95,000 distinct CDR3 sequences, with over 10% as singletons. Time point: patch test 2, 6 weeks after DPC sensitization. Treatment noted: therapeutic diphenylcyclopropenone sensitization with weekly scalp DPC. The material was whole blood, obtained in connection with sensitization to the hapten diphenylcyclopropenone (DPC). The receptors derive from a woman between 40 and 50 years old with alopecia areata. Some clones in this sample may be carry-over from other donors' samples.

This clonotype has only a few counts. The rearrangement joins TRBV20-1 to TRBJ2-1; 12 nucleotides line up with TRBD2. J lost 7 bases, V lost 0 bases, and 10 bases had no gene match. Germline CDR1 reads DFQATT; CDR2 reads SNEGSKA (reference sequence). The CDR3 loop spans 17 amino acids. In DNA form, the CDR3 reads TGCAGTGCTAGAGATCCCCCCCTAGCGGGAGGGCCGAATGAGCAGTTCTTC. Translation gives CSARDPPLAGGPNEQFF.

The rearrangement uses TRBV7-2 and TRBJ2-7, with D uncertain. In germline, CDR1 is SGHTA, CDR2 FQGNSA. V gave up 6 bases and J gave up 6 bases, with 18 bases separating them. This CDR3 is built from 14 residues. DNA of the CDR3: TGTGCCAGCAGGCTCGGGCAGGTCTTGGGCGAGCAGTACTTC. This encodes CASRLGQVLGEQYF.

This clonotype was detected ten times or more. The CDR3 loop is CASSLMGSREKLFF. CDR3 DNA sequence: TGTGCCAGCAGCTTGATGGGGAGTCGTGAAAAACTGTTTTTT. The chain has TRBV7-9 and TRBJ1-4, with no clear D. With 3 bases removed from V and 7 bases from J, the gap between germline ends came to 12 bases. Per the germline V gene, CDR1 is SEHNR and CDR2 is FQNEAQ (reference sequence). The CDR3 runs to 14 residues.

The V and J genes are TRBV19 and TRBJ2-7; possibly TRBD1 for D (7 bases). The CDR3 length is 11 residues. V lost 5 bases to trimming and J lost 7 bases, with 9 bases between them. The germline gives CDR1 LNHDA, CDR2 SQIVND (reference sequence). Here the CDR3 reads CASSAGQEQYF. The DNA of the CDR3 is TGTGCCAGTAGTGCGGGACAGGAGCAGTACTTC.

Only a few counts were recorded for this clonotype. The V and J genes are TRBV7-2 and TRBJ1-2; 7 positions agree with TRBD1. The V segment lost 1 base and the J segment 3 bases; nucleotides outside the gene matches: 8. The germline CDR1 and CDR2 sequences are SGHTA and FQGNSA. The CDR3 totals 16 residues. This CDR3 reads CASSLGRTGRDYGYTF. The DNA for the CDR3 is TGTGCCAGCAGCTTAGGCCGGACAGGCCGAGACTATGGCTACACCTTC.

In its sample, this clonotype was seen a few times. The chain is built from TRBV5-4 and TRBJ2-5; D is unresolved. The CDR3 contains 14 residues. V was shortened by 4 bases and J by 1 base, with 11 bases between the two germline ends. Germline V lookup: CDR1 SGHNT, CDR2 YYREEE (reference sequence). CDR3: CASSLTGPQETQYF. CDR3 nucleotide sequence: TGTGCCAGCAGCCTTACCGGGCCCCAAGAGACCCAGTACTTC.

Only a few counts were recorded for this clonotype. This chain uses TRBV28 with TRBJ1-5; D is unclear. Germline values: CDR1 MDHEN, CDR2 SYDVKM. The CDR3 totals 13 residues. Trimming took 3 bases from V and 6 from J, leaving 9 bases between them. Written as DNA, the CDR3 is TGTGCCAGCAGTTTCATTGGGAGTCAGCCCCAGCATTTT. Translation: CASSFIGSQPQHF.

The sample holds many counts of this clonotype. Written as DNA, the CDR3 is TGCGCCAGCAGCCAAGGGGGTAGCGGGAGTTACGAGCAGTACTTC. This sequence encodes CASSQGGSGSYEQYF. The chain combines TRBV4-3 with TRBJ2-7; 9 bases line up with TRBD2. The germline gives CDR1 LGHNA, CDR2 YSLEER. With 1 base clipped from V and 4 bases from J, the junction kept 5 bases outside the gene matches. The CDR3 spans 15 residues.

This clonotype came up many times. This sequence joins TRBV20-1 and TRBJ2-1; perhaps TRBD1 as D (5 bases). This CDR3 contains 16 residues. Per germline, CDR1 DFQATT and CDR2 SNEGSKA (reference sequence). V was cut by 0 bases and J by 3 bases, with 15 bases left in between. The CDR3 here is CSARDPRQISYNEQFF. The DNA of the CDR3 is TGCAGTGCTAGAGATCCCCGACAGATAAGCTACAATGAGCAGTTCTTC.